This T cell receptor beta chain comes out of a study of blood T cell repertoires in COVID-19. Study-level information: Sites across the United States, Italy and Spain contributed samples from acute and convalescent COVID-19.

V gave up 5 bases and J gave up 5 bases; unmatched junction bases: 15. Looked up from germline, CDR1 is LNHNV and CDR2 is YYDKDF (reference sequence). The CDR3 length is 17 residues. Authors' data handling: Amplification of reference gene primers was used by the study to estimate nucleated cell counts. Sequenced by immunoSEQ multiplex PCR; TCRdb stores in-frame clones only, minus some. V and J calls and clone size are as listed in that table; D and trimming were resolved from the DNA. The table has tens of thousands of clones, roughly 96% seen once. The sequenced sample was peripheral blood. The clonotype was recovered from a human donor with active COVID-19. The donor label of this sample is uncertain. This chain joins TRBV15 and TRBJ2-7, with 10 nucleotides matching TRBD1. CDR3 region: CATSGKTGGSKVDEQYF. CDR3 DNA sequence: TGTGCCACCAGCGGGAAGACAGGGGGCTCGAAGGTCGACGAGCAGTACTTC.